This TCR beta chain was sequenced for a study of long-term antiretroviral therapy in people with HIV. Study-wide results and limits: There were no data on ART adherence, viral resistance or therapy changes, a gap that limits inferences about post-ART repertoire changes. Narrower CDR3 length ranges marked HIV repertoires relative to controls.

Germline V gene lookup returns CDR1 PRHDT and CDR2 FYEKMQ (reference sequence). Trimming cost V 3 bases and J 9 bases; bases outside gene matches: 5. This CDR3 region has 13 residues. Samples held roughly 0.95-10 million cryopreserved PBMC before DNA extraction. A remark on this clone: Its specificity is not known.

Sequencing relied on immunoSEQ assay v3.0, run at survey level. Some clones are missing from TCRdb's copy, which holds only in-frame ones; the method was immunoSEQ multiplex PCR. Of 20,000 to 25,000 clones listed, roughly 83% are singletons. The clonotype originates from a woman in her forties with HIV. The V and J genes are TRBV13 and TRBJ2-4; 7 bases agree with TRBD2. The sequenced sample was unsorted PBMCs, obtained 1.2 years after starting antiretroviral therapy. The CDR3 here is CASSLTSRGIQYF. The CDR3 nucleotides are TGTGCCAGCAGCTTGACTAGCCGTGGCATTCAGTACTTC.